Below, 25 T cell receptor beta chains from the same sample are listed, as sequenced in a study of cytotoxic CD8 clonotypes in ibrutinib-treated CLL. Clones were sequenced by immunoSEQ multiplex PCR, and TCRdb holds only the in-frame ones, with some missing. This table has more than 55,000 clones, about 65% appearing once. This material consisted of PBMCs, taken after 12 months of ibrutinib treatment. These receptors originate from a human donor with chronic lymphocytic leukemia.

This clone has more than one count but fewer than ten. The chain combines TRBV7-8 with TRBJ2-7; D gene uncertain. Germline loops: CDR1 SGHVS, CDR2 FQNEAQ. This CDR3 contains 14 residues. The V end was cut by 1 base, the J end by 0 bases, with 7 bases between. This CDR3 is CASSLELNSYEQYF. CDR3 sequence (DNA): TGTGCCAGCAGCTTAGAGTTGAACTCCTACGAGCAGTACTTC.

CDR3 loop: CATAQLTSLGSDEQFF. CDR3 bases: TGTGCCACCGCGCAGCTAACATCCTTAGGTAGCGATGAGCAGTTCTTC. The rearrangement uses TRBV10-3 and TRBJ2-1, with D perhaps TRBD2 (5 bases). CDR3 length: 16 amino acids. Trimming pared 10 bases from V and 8 bases from J, leaving 27 bases between. The V gene's germline CDR1 is ENHRY and CDR2 SYGVKD.

This clone was picked up a small number of times. V and J are TRBV2 and TRBJ1-1, with a weak D call TRBD1 (6 bases). V lost 3 bases and J 7 bases, leaving 6 bases between the germline ends. The CDR3 covers 11 residues. Looked up from germline, CDR1 is SNHLY and CDR2 is FYNNEI. The CDR3 protein is CASSDRGEAFF. The CDR3 coding sequence is TGTGCCAGCAGTGACAGGGGTGAAGCTTTCTTT.

CDR3 DNA: TGTGCCAGCAGCCCACCATCGGCGACTAGCGGGAATGCCGGGGAGCTGTTTTTT. Protein product: CASSPPSATSGNAGELFF. The rearrangement uses TRBV9 and TRBJ2-2, with 11 bases fitting TRBD2. Losses at the gene ends were 4 bases for V and 6 bases for J; bases not matched to a gene: 14. CDR1 and CDR2 from the germline V gene are SGDLS and YYNGEE. The CDR3 spans 18 residues.

In nucleotides, the CDR3 is TGTGCCAGCAGCTCCCAGGGACAGTGGGAGGAGACCCAGTACTTC. Translating gives CASSSQGQWEETQYF. This chain links TRBV11-2 with TRBJ2-5; the match to TRBD1 covers 7 bases. The CDR3 spans 15 residues. Trimming at V came to 4 bases and at J to 5 bases, leaving 10 bases not matched to a gene. In germline, CDR1 is SGHAT, CDR2 FQNNGV.

This clone occurred a few times. This chain uses TRBV5-1 with TRBJ2-7, with TRBD2 matching 10 bases. Trimming at V came to 5 bases and at J to 5 bases, leaving 7 bases not matched to a gene. The CDR3 is 14 residues long. Germline V gives CDR1 SGHRS, CDR2 YFSETQ. The CDR3 region has the DNA TGCGCCAGCAGTTCTAGCGGGAGTCCGGACGAGCAGTACTTC. Translated: CASSSSGSPDEQYF.

V and J are TRBV7-9 and TRBJ2-3; no firm D call. This CDR3 is 12 amino acids long. V was trimmed by 6 bases and J by 8 bases, leaving 12 bases between them. Germline V CDR1 and CDR2: SEHNR, FQNEAQ (reference sequence). In DNA, the CDR3 is TGTGCCAGCAGTCTTAGTGAAGGTACGCAGTATTTT. Amino acids: CASSLSEGTQYF.

The chain recombines TRBV5-1 with TRBJ1-3; the D gene is possibly TRBD1 (5 bases). Germline V gives CDR1 SGHRS, CDR2 YFSETQ. This CDR3 is built from 16 residues. The V gene lost 0 bases and the J gene lost 0 bases, with 10 bases spanning the gap. CDR3 sequence (DNA): TGCGCCAGCAGCTTGGTGGGGGGGTCCTCTGGAAACACCATATATTTT. It codes for CASSLVGGSSGNTIYF.

The V gene is TRBV9, the J gene TRBJ2-1; 8 bases align to TRBD2. Trimming at V came to 4 bases and at J to 6 bases, leaving 15 bases not matched to a gene. The germline gives CDR1 SGDLS, CDR2 YYNGEE. The length of the CDR3 is 17 residues. The CDR3 protein is CASSTTPGREVGNEQFF. CDR3 DNA sequence: TGTGCCAGCAGCACTACCCCAGGGCGGGAGGTAGGCAATGAGCAGTTCTTC.

The chain couples TRBV2 to TRBJ2-5, with 11 nucleotides matching TRBD2. The junction had 9 bases not matched to a gene; V was cut back by 7 bases and J by 5 bases. The CDR3 is 15 amino acids. Germline V CDR1 and CDR2: SNHLY, FYNNEI. The chain's CDR3 is CASTVGGLAGETQYF. In DNA form, the CDR3 reads TGTGCCAGCACCGTCGGTGGACTAGCGGGTGAGACCCAGTACTTC.

The rearrangement joins TRBV18 to TRBJ2-1; D is ambiguous. Germline CDR1 is KGHSH and CDR2 is LQKENI. Deletions cut 1 base from V and 8 bases from J, with 21 bases between. This CDR3 is 17 amino acids long. Written as DNA, the CDR3 is TGTGCCAGCTCACCACTAGTCCCCGGGTCCCAGGCTGATGAGCAGTTCTTC. Residues: CASSPLVPGSQADEQFF.

This clone has a handful of counts. This rearrangement joins TRBV11-3 to TRBJ2-1; D is tentatively TRBD1 or TRBD2 (5 bases each). The CDR3 has 15 residues. V shed 1 base and J shed 9 bases, with 16 bases lying between them. CDR1 and CDR2 from the germline V gene are SGHNT and YENEEA. The CDR3 here is CASSLATGPHFEQFF. The CDR3 coding sequence is TGTGCCAGCAGCTTAGCAACGGGACCCCACTTTGAGCAGTTCTTC.

The V gene is TRBV6-1, the J gene TRBJ1-5; TRBD1 might be the D (6 bases). There are 14 residues in the CDR3. The germline CDR1 and CDR2 sequences are MNHNS and SASEGT. With 5 bases removed from V and 4 bases from J, the gap between germline ends came to 12 bases. DNA of the CDR3: TGTGCCAGCAGTCTAATCAGGGGAAATCAGCCCCAGCATTTT. Protein sequence: CASSLIRGNQPQHF.

This chain connects TRBV19 to TRBJ2-2; 7 nucleotides match TRBD2. The germline V gene has CDR1 LNHDA and CDR2 SQIVND (reference sequence). The CDR3 has 15 residues. With 6 bases clipped from V and 0 bases from J, the junction kept 4 bases outside the gene matches. For the CDR3, the DNA is TGTGCCAGTAGGGCTAGCGGAGCGAACACCGGGGAGCTGTTTTTT. Encoded protein: CASRASGANTGELFF.

The CDR3 DNA is TGCAGCGCTCAACGGGGGAGCACAGATACGCAGTATTTT. It codes for CSAQRGSTDTQYF. The chain has TRBV29-1 and TRBJ2-3; TRBD2 might be the D (6 bases). V was pared by 7 bases and J by 0 bases, with 11 bases between. The CDR3 consists of 13 residues. Germline V gene sequence: CDR1 SQVTM, CDR2 ANQGSEA.

The J gene is TRBJ2-2, the V gene TRBV5-1; D remains unclear. Looked up from germline, CDR1 is SGHRS and CDR2 is YFSETQ. The CDR3 extends over 15 amino acids. Trimming removed 3 bases from V and 1 base from J, with 10 bases in between. CDR3 nucleotides: TGCGCCAGCAGCTGGAGTCCCCTGAACACCGGGGAGCTGTTTTTT. Its protein product is CASSWSPLNTGELFF.

V is TRBV7-2 and J is TRBJ2-7, with D perhaps being TRBD1 or TRBD2 (6 bases each). Trimming removed 5 bases at V and 0 bases at J, with 11 bases between. CDR3 length equals 14 residues. The germline V gene encodes CDR1 SGHTA and CDR2 FQGNSA. CDR3 sequence: CASSLGGISYEQYF. The CDR3, as DNA: TGTGCCAGCAGCCTAGGGGGGATCTCCTACGAGCAGTACTTC.

The V call is TRBV11-2, the J call TRBJ2-1, with TRBD2 as a possible D gene (5 bases). Deletions cut 1 base from V and 7 bases from J, with 5 bases between. The germline V gene encodes CDR1 SGHAT and CDR2 FQNNGV. This CDR3 spans 12 amino acids. In DNA form, the CDR3 reads TGTGCCAGCAGCTTAGGGGAGAATGAGCAGTTCTTC. It translates to CASSLGENEQFF.

Only a few counts were recorded for this clone. The chain couples TRBV6-5 to TRBJ2-5; D assignment may be TRBD1 or TRBD2 (6 bases each). Germline CDR1 is MNHEY and CDR2 is SVGAGI. Trimming took 6 bases from V and 4 from J, leaving 21 bases between them. The CDR3 has 16 amino acids. The CDR3 region has the DNA TGTGCCAGCAGATACGGGACAATCAGCGGGTTAGAGACCCAGTACTTC. This sequence encodes CASRYGTISGLETQYF.

V is TRBV28 and J is TRBJ2-3, with D possibly being TRBD1 (6 bases). The V and J ends lost 4 bases and 2 bases respectively, with 13 bases between them. CDR1 and CDR2 (germline): MDHEN, SYDVKM. This CDR3 region has 15 residues. CDR3 bases: TGTGCCAGCAGTTCACCGGGACAAGTCACAGATACGCAGTATTTT. Translation: CASSSPGQVTDTQYF.

The genes are TRBV11-1 and TRBJ2-5, with 8 bases identical to TRBD1. The DNA end is more similar to TRBJ2-7, so the J call may be wrong. The germline V gene encodes CDR1 SGHAT and CDR2 FQDESV (reference sequence). This CDR3 contains 17 residues. CDR3 amino acids: CASSSGTGRILSYEQYF. CDR3 sequence (DNA): TGTGCCAGCAGCTCCGGGACAGGCCGCATCCTATCCTACGAGCAGTACTTC.

The chain couples TRBV14 to TRBJ2-5, with D maybe TRBD1 (5 bases). Trimming took 0 bases from V and 5 from J, leaving 13 bases between them. The CDR3 consists of 15 residues. Germline V lookup: CDR1 SGHDN, CDR2 FVKESK. The CDR3 DNA sequence: TGTGCCAGCAGCCAAGATCTGTCAGGGATGGAGACCCAGTACTTC. It translates to CASSQDLSGMETQYF.

The chain links TRBV7-8 to TRBJ2-3, with a weak D call TRBD2 (5 bases). V lost 2 bases to trimming and J lost 4 bases, with 25 bases between them. Germline lookup yields CDR1 SGHVS and CDR2 FQNEAQ. There are 19 residues in the CDR3. CDR3 sequence reads: CASSLTIGGSSSSSDTQYF. The CDR3 nucleotides read TGTGCCAGCAGCTTAACGATTGGTGGGTCTAGCTCAAGTTCAGATACGCAGTATTTT.

The rearrangement uses TRBV29-1 and TRBJ1-1, with D unresolved. Trimming stripped 6 bases from V and 1 base from J, with 15 bases between. Germline lookup yields CDR1 SQVTM and CDR2 ANQGSEA. The CDR3 has 14 amino acids. DNA for the CDR3: TGCAGCGTCCGGTTATGGCAAGGGAACACTGAAGCTTTCTTT. Translation gives CSVRLWQGNTEAFF.

V is TRBV7-8 and J is TRBJ2-7; D remains ambiguous. V shed 0 bases and J shed 3 bases, with 3 bases lying between them. The CDR3 covers 12 residues. Germline V gene sequence: CDR1 SGHVS, CDR2 FQNEAQ. The CDR3 sequence: CASSLALYEQYF. Written as DNA, the CDR3 is TGTGCCAGCAGCTTAGCCCTCTACGAGCAGTACTTC.